This T cell receptor beta chain was found in a study of blood T cell repertoires in COVID-19. Adults between about 18 and 95 years of age took part from more than 20 US areas. Researchers sorted participants into cohorts using their self-reported clinical history. Recovered status in Cohort 3 required two negative PCRs, clearance, or symptom resolution. Study processing details: Amplifying reference gene primers gave estimates of nucleated cell counts. Clones were sequenced by immunoSEQ multiplex PCR, and TCRdb holds only the in-frame ones, with some missing. That table furnishes V, J and clone size, whereas the DNA furnished D and trimming. The sample carries some 200,000 clones, around 87% recorded once. Sample: PBMCs or T cells enriched from blood (not recorded which). The TCR originated in a woman aged 25-40 years who had recovered from COVID-19.

CDR3 sequence: CASSFTGGTEAFF. The CDR3 DNA is TGTGCCAGCAGCTTCACAGGGGGCACTGAAGCTTTCTTT. The rearrangement links TRBV14 to TRBJ1-1; 8 nucleotides align to TRBD1. CDR3 length: 13 residues. Germline loops: CDR1 SGHDN, CDR2 FVKESK. Unmatched junction bases numbered 3, after V lost 5 bases and J lost 4 bases.